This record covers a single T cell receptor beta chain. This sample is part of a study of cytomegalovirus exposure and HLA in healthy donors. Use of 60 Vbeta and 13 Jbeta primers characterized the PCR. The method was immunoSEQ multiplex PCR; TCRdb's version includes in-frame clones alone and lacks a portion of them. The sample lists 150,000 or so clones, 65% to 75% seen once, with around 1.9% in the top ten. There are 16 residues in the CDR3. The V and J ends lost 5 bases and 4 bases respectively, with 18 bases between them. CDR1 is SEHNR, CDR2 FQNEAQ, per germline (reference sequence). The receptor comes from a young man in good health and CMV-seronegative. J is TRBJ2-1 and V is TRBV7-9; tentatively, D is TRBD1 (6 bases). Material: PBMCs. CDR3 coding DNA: TGTGCCAGCAGCCGTACCGACGGGACACTATACAATGAGCAGTTCTTC. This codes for CASSRTDGTLYNEQFF.